This T cell receptor beta chain was captured by sequencing in a study of T-cell memory formation after mild COVID-19. Study outcomes and limitations: Day 15 to 85 contracting clones showed balanced CD4/CD8; later expanders leaned CD4+. Most CD4+ clones that shrank were in CM and EM, while CD8+ ones turned up in EMRA. There was no confirmation that second-wave clones peaking on day 37 were SARS-CoV-2 specific.

This CDR3 region has 14 residues. Trimming cost V 0 bases and J 6 bases; bases outside gene matches: 6. Germline V CDR1 and CDR2: DFQATT, SNEGSKA (reference sequence). For this clonotype: Its antigen remains unknown.

TCRdb re-derived calls from the 5' RACE reads in MiXCR, one entry per CDR3 protein. The data show about 110,000 distinct CDR3 sequences, roughly a sixth seen once. This receptor was taken from a man younger than 35 who had mild COVID-19 (a few samples of this study predate the infection). Cell type and time point are not known. The sequenced material came from PBMCs or a T cell subset sorted from them (not recorded which). The chain employs TRBV20-1 and TRBJ2-3; 7 bases agree with TRBD2. The CDR3 nucleotides read TGCAGTGCTAGAGATCCAGCGGGGACGGATACGCAGTATTTT. Its protein product is CSARDPAGTDTQYF.